This T cell receptor (beta chain) is from a study of T cell changes during pregnancy in multiple sclerosis. Sequencing was performed with immunoSEQ multiplex PCR; in TCRdb, only in-frame clones are kept and a portion is missing. Among roughly 100,000 clones listed, about 89% were seen once. The CDR3 totals 19 residues. V shed 5 bases, J shed 7 bases, and the junction held 19 bases outside the gene matches. Germline CDR1 SGHTA, CDR2 FQGTGA. The TCR was taken from a female donor with multiple sclerosis, enrolled in a pregnancy study. The rearrangement links TRBV7-3 to TRBJ2-1, with 11 bases fitting TRBD1. This sample comprised peripheral blood, obtained before pregnancy. CDR3 in DNA: TGTGCCAGCAGCCAAGGCCTGAAAAAAAAGGGACAGGGGGAAAATGAGCAGTTCTTC. Encoded protein: CASSQGLKKKGQGENEQFF.